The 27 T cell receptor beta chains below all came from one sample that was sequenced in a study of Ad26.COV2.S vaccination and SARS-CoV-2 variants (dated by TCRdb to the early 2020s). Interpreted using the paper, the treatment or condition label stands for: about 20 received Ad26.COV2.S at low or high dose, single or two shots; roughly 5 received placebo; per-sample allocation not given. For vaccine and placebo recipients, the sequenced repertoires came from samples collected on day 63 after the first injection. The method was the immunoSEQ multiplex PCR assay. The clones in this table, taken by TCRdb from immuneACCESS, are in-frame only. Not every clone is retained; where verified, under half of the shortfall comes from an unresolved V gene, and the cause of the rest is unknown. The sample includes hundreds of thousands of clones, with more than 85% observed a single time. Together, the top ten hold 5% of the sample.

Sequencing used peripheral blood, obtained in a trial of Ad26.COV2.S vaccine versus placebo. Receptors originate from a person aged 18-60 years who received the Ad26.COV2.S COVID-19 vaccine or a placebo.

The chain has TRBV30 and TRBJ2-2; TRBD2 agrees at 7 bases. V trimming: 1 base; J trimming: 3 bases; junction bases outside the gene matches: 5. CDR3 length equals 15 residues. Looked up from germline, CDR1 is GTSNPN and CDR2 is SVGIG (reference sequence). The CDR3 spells CAWSEAGQDTGELFF. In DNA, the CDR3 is TGTGCCTGGAGTGAAGCGGGGCAAGACACCGGGGAGCTGTTTTTT.

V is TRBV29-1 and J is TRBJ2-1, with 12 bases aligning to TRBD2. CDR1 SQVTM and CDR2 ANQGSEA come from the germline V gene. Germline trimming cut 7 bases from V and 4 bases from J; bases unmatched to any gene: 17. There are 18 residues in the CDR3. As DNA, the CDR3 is TGCAGCGCCAGACGCACTAGCGGGAGGTTTAGTGGGTACAATGAGCAGTTCTTC. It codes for CSARRTSGRFSGYNEQFF.

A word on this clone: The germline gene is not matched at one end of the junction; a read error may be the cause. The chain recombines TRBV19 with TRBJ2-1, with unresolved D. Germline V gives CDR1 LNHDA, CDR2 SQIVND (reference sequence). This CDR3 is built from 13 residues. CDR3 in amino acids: CASSIGINNGQFF. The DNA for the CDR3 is TGTGCCAGTAGTATAGGCATAAACAATGGGCAGTTCTTC.

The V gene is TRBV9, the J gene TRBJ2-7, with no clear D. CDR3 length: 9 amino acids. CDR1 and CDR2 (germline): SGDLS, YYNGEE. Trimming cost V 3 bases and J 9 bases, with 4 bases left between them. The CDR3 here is CASSAWQYF. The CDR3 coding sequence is TGTGCCAGCAGCGCTTGGCAGTACTTC.

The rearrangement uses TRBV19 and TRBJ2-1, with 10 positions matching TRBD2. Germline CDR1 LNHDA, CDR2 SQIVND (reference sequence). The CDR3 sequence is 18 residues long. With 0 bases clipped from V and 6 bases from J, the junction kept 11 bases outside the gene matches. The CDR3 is CASSIDGSLAGVPNEQFF. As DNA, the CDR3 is TGTGCCAGTAGTATAGACGGTTCGCTAGCGGGAGTACCCAATGAGCAGTTCTTC.

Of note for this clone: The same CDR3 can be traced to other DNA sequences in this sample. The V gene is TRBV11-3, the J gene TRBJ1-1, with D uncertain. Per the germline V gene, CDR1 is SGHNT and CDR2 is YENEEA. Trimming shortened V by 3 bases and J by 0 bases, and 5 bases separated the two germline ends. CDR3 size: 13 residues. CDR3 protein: CASSLTVNTEAFF. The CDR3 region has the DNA TGTGCCAGCAGCTTGACTGTGAACACTGAAGCTTTCTTT.

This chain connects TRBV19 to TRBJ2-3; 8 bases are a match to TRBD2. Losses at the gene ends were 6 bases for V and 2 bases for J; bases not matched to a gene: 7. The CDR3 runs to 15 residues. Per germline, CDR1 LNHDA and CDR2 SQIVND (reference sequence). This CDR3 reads CASSPGGGPTDTQYF. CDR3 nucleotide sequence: TGTGCCAGTAGCCCCGGGGGGGGACCCACAGATACGCAGTATTTT.

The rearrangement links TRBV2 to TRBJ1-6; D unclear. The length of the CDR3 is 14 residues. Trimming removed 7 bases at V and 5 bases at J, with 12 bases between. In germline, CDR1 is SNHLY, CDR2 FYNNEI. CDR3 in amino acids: CASKKVGNNSPLHF. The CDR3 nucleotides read TGTGCCAGCAAGAAGGTCGGTAATAATTCACCCCTCCACTTT.

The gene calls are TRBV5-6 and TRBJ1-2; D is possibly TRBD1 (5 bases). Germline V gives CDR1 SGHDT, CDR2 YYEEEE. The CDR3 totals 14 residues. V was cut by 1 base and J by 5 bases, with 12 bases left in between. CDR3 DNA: TGTGCCAGCAGCTTGACAGGAACCTCTTATGGCTACACCTTC. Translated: CASSLTGTSYGYTF.

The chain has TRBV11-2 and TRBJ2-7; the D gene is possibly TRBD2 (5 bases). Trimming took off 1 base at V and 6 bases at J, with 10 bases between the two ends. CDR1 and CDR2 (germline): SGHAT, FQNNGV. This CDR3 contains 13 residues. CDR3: CASSLVLAGEQYF. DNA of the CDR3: TGTGCCAGCAGCTTAGTTCTAGCTGGCGAGCAGTACTTC.

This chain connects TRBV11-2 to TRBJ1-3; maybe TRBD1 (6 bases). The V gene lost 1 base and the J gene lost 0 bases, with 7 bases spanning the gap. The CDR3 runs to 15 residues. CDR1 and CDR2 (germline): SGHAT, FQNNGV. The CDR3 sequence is CASSLGGASGNTIYF. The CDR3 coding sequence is TGTGCCAGCAGCTTAGGGGGGGCCTCTGGAAACACCATATATTTT.

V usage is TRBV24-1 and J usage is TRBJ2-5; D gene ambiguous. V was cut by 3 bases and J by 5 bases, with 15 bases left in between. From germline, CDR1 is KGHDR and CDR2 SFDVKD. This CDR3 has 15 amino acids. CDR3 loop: CATSDVGITVETQYF. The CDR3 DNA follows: TGTGCCACCAGTGATGTTGGGATCACTGTGGAGACCCAGTACTTC.

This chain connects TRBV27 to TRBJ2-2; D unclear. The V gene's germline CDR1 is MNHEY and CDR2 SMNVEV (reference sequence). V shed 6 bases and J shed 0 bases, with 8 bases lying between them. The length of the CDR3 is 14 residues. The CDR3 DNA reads TGTGCCAGCAGGCTGGGTCCGAACACCGGGGAGCTGTTTTTT. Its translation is CASRLGPNTGELFF.

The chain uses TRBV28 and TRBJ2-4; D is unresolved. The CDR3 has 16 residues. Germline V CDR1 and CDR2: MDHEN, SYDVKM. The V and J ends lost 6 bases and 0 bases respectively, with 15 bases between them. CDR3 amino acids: CASSPTELIAKNIQYF. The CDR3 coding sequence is TGTGCCAGCAGCCCCACCGAGCTCATAGCCAAAAACATTCAGTACTTC.

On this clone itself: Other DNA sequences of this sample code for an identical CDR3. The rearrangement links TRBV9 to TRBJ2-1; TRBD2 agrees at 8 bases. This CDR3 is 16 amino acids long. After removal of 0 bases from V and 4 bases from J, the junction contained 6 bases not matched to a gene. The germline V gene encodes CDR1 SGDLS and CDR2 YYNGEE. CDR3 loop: CASSVGGLADYNEQFF. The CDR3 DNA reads TGTGCCAGCAGCGTAGGAGGACTAGCAGATTACAATGAGCAGTTCTTC. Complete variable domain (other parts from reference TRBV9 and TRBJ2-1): DSGVTQTPKHLITATGQRVTLRCSPRSGDLSVYWYQQSLDQGLQFLIQYYNGEERAKGNILERFSAQQFPDLHSELNLSSLELGDSALYFCASSVGGLADYNEQFFGPGTRLTVL.

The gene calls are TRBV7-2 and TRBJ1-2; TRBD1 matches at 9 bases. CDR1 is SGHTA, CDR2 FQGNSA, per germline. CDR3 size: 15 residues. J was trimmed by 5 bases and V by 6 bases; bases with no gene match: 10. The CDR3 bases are TGTGCCAGCAGTGGAGGAGGGACAGGGCGATATGGCTACACCTTC. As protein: CASSGGGTGRYGYTF.

The CDR3 region has the DNA TGTGCCAGCAGTTTGGCTAGCGGGAGGGAGGACAATGAGCAGTTCTTC. It translates to CASSLASGREDNEQFF. The V call is TRBV28, the J call TRBJ2-1; 12 bases line up with TRBD2. The CDR3 consists of 16 residues. CDR1 MDHEN and CDR2 SYDVKM come from the germline V gene. Germline trimming cut 3 bases from V and 5 bases from J; bases unmatched to any gene: 5.

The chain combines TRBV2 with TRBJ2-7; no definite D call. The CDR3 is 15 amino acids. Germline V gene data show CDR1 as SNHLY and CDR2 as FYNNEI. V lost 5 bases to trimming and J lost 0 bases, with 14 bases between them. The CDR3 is CASSSDFLGSYEQYF. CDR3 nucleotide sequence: TGTGCCAGCAGTTCCGATTTTTTGGGCTCCTACGAGCAGTACTTC. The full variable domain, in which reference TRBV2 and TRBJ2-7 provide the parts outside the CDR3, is EPEVTQTPSHQVTQMGQEVILRCVPISNHLYFYWYRQILGQKVEFLVSFYNNEISEKSEIFDDQFSVERPDGSNFTLKIRSTKLEDSAMYFCASSSDFLGSYEQYFGPGTRLTVT.

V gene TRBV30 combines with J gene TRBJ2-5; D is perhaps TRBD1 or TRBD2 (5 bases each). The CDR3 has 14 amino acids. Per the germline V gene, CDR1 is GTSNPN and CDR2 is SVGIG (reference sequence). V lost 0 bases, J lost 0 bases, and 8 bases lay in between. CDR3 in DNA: TGTGCCTGGAGTGTACGGGGCAACCAAGAGACCCAGTACTTC. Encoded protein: CAWSVRGNQETQYF.

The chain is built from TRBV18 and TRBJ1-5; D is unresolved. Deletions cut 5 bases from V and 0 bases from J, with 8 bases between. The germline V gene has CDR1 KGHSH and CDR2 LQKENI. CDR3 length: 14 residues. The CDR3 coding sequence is TGTGCCAGCTCAGTATGGGATAGCAATCAGCCCCAGCATTTT. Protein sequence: CASSVWDSNQPQHF.

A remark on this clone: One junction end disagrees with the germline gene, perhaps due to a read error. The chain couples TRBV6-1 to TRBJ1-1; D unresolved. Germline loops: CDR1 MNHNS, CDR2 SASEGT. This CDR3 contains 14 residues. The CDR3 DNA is TGTGCCAGCAGGGAAGGCAGCCAGAACACTGAAGCTTTCTTT. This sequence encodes CASREGSQNTEAFF.

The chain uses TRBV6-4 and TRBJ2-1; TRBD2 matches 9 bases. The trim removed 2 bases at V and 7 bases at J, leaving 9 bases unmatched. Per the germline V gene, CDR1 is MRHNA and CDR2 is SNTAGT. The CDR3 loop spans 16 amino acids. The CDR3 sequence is CASSDRAGGTWNEQFF. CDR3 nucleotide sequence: TGTGCCAGCAGTGACCGGGCGGGAGGGACATGGAATGAGCAGTTCTTC.

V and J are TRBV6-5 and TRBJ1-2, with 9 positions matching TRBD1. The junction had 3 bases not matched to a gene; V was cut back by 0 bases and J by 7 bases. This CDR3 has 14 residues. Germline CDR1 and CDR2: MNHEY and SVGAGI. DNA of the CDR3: TGTGCCAGCAGTTACTCGACAGGGGGGACTGGCTACACCTTC. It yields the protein CASSYSTGGTGYTF.

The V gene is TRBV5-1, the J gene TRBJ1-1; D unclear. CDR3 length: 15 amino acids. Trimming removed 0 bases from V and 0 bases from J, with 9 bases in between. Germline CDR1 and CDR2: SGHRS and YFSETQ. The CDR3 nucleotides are TGCGCCAGCAGCTTGGGGCGCAACTTGAACACTGAAGCTTTCTTT. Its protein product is CASSLGRNLNTEAFF.

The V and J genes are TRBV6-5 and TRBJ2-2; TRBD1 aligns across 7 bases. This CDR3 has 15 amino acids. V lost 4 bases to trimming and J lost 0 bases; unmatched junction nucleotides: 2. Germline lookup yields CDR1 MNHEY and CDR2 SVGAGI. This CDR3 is CASSFGTANTGELFF. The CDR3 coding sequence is TGTGCCAGCAGTTTCGGGACAGCGAACACCGGGGAGCTGTTTTTT.

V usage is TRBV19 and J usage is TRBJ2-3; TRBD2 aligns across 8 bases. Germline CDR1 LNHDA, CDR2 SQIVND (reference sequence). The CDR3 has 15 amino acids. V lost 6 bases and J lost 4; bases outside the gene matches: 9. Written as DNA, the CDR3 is TGTGCCAGTAGGCGGGGAGCGGGAGTCGCAGATACGCAGTATTTT. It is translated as CASRRGAGVADTQYF.

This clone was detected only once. The CDR3 nucleotides read TGCAGCGTTGGAACAGGGGCGTCGGGCTATGGCTACACCTTC. Its translation is CSVGTGASGYGYTF. The V and J genes are TRBV29-1 and TRBJ1-2, with 7 bases matching TRBD1. The CDR3 consists of 14 residues. Germline lookup yields CDR1 SQVTM and CDR2 ANQGSEA. V dropped 4 bases and J dropped 4; count of bases not matched to a gene: 9.